These 14 T cell receptor beta chains came from one sample sequenced in a study of cytomegalovirus exposure and HLA in healthy donors. A multiplex PCR was run with 60 Vbeta primers and 13 Jbeta primers. Libraries were prepared by immunoSEQ multiplex PCR; TCRdb keeps only in-frame clonotypes and omits some of them. The sample has 150,000 to 200,000 clones, 80% to 85% seen once; the top ten hold roughly 1.5%. The material sequenced was PBMCs. Source of these receptors: a woman between 18 and 29 years old in good health and CMV-seronegative.

The V and J genes are TRBV5-4 and TRBJ2-1; D perhaps matches TRBD1 (6 bases). Germline CDR1 is SGHNT and CDR2 is YYREEE (reference sequence). CDR3 length equals 13 residues. V dropped 1 base and J dropped 12 bases, with 14 bases sitting between them. CDR3: CASSLSKGVAQFF. CDR3 nucleotides: TGTGCCAGCAGCTTGTCCAAGGGGGTAGCGCAGTTCTTC.

The gene calls are TRBV9 and TRBJ2-5; D gene unclear. Germline V CDR1 and CDR2: SGDLS, YYNGEE. The CDR3 loop spans 14 amino acids. V lost 1 base and J lost 2, with 9 bases in between. CDR3 residues: CASSVSSRQETQYF. The DNA for the CDR3 is TGTGCCAGCAGCGTAAGTTCTCGGCAAGAGACCCAGTACTTC.

The chain joins TRBV5-1 to TRBJ2-3; 9 bases align to TRBD2. The V and J ends lost 7 bases and 8 bases, in that order; junction bases with no gene match: 11. CDR3 size: 14 residues. CDR1 and CDR2 (germline): SGHRS, YFSETQ. The DNA of the CDR3 is TGCGCCAGCTATAAGCGGGAGGATTCTGCTACGCAGTATTTT. Its translation: CASYKREDSATQYF.

This clone is a singleton in its sample. The chain recombines TRBV7-2 with TRBJ1-1; no reliable D call. V was cut by 1 base and J by 6 bases, with 6 bases left in between. The CDR3 is 12 residues long. Per the germline V gene, CDR1 is SGHTA and CDR2 is FQGNSA. The CDR3 coding sequence is TGTGCCAGCAGCTTAGGCGGCGCTGAAGCTTTCTTT. Translating it yields CASSLGGAEAFF. Full variable domain (remainder filled in from reference TRBV7-2 and TRBJ1-1): GAGVSQSPSNKVTEKGKDVELRCDPISGHTALYWYRQSLGQGLEFLIYFQGNSAPDKSGLPSDRFSAERTGGSVSTLTIQRTQQEDSAVYLCASSLGGAEAFFGQGTRLTVV.

The CDR3 coding sequence is TGTGCCTGGAGTGTACAGGGGCGGGGTAAGCAGTACTTC. Translating it yields CAWSVQGRGKQYF. This chain joins TRBV30 and TRBJ2-7; TRBD1 might be the D (7 bases). V lost 0 bases and J 8 bases, leaving 14 bases between the germline ends. Germline V gives CDR1 GTSNPN, CDR2 SVGIG (reference sequence). This CDR3 region has 13 residues.

A single count supports this clone. The chain couples TRBV5-1 to TRBJ2-7; 10 nucleotides match TRBD1. J gave up 2 bases and V 0 bases, and 2 bases lay outside the gene matches. Germline CDR1 SGHRS, CDR2 YFSETQ. The CDR3 contains 15 residues. As DNA, the CDR3 is TGCGCCAGCAGCTTGGGAGGGACAGGGGCCTACGAGCAGTACTTC. Its translation is CASSLGGTGAYEQYF.

The CDR3 region has the DNA TGTGCCAGCAGTAGCGGGACCCCATCCTACGAGCAGTACTTC. This codes for CASSSGTPSYEQYF. The chain uses TRBV28 and TRBJ2-7; 7 bases line up with TRBD2. The CDR3 is 14 amino acids. J gave up 1 base and V 5 bases, and 5 bases lay outside the gene matches. Germline-derived CDR1 and CDR2 are MDHEN and SYDVKM.

V is TRBV4-3 and J is TRBJ2-7; 12 nucleotides agree with TRBD2. The trim removed 0 bases at V and 6 bases at J, leaving 12 bases unmatched. Per the germline V gene, CDR1 is LGHNA and CDR2 is YSLEER. The CDR3 totals 18 residues. In DNA, the CDR3 is TGCGCCAGCAGCCAAGATCATGTGGGCCTAGCGGGAGGGAGCGAGCAGTACGTC. Translation gives CASSQDHVGLAGGSEQYV.

The chain links TRBV4-1 to TRBJ2-3; D is perhaps TRBD2 (5 bases). The CDR3 is 18 residues long. Trimming removed 0 bases at V and 0 bases at J, with 16 bases between. The germline CDR1 and CDR2 sequences are MGHRA and YSYEKL. In DNA, the CDR3 is TGCGCCAGCAGCCAAGAGGTGGTAGAGGGTACTAGCACAGATACGCAGTATTTT. Translated, it gives CASSQEVVEGTSTDTQYF.

The V call is TRBV7-2, the J call TRBJ2-1; 11 bases are shared with TRBD2. CDR3 length: 16 amino acids. Trimming at V came to 4 bases and at J to 9 bases, leaving 11 bases not matched to a gene. Germline V CDR1 and CDR2: SGHTA, FQGNSA. This chain's CDR3 is CASSSRLAGRYGEQFF. The CDR3 coding sequence is TGTGCCAGCAGCTCAAGACTAGCGGGAAGGTACGGTGAGCAGTTCTTC.

The chain carries TRBV9 and TRBJ2-1; 12 nucleotides line up with TRBD2. J gave up 12 bases and V 3 bases, and 7 bases lay outside the gene matches. The CDR3 totals 14 residues. The germline gives CDR1 SGDLS, CDR2 YYNGEE. The CDR3 spells CASSEPSGRAGQFF. CDR3 nucleotides: TGTGCCAGCAGCGAACCTAGCGGGAGGGCCGGGCAGTTCTTC.

The V gene is TRBV4-2, the J gene TRBJ1-1, with unresolved D. Trimming shortened V by 2 bases and J by 1 base, and 2 bases separated the two germline ends. CDR1 and CDR2 from the germline V gene are LGHNA and YNFKEQ. The CDR3 spans 12 residues. CDR3 coding DNA: TGTGCCAGCAGCCAACGGAACACTGAAGCTTTCTTT. This sequence encodes CASSQRNTEAFF.

This clone was seen only once. The J gene is TRBJ2-3, the V gene TRBV9, with a possible D match to TRBD2 (6 bases). This CDR3 region has 15 residues. Trimming left V 0 bases short and J 1 base short, with 9 bases between. The germline V gene has CDR1 SGDLS and CDR2 YYNGEE. The CDR3 is CASSVGGLRTDTQYF. CDR3 nucleotides: TGTGCCAGCAGCGTAGGGGGACTCCGCACAGATACGCAGTATTTT. The whole variable domain, filled in from reference TRBV9 and TRBJ2-3, reads DSGVTQTPKHLITATGQRVTLRCSPRSGDLSVYWYQQSLDQGLQFLIQYYNGEERAKGNILERFSAQQFPDLHSELNLSSLELGDSALYFCASSVGGLRTDTQYFGPGTRLTVL.

The chain couples TRBV7-9 to TRBJ1-1; D unresolved. Germline V gene lookup returns CDR1 SEHNR and CDR2 FQNEAQ (reference sequence). The CDR3 extends over 14 amino acids. Trimming took 2 bases from V and 2 from J, leaving 9 bases between them. CDR3 protein: CASSLTAANTEAFF. The CDR3 nucleotides are TGTGCCAGCAGCTTAACAGCCGCAAACACTGAAGCTTTCTTT.